The T cell receptor (beta chain) under discussion was sequenced for a study of tumor and adjacent non-tumor tissue in lung cancer. Study summary: The patients, 10 men and roughly 5 women, were roughly 30 to 80 with stage I to III disease. Study observations and caveats: Normal lung showed higher cumulative top 100 clone frequency than tumor.

A modified ARM-PCR protocol with three rounds of nested PCR amplified TCRbeta. Using its own MiXCR run on the multiplex PCR reads, TCRdb lists one record per CDR3 protein. The sample lists about 110,000 distinct CDR3 sequences; about 63% were seen once. The template was RNA from unsorted bulk tissue. More than 3 cm separated this lung sample from the edge of the tumor. Chemotherapy-naive patients with new lung cancer underwent thoracic surgery in China, August–late 2014. The ends were cut back, 3 bases at V and 0 bases at J, with 13 bases in the middle. The CDR3 has 16 residues. In its sample, this clonotype was seen many times. Its antigen remains unidentified.

Sample: distant non-tumor lung tissue. The clonotype originates from a man in his fifties or sixties with non-small cell lung cancer. The chain recombines TRBV12-3 or TRBV12-4 with TRBJ2-3, with unresolved D. CDR3 protein: CASSFRRPTSTDTQYF. The CDR3 nucleotides read TGTGCCAGCAGTTTTAGAAGGCCGACGAGCACAGATACGCAGTATTTT.